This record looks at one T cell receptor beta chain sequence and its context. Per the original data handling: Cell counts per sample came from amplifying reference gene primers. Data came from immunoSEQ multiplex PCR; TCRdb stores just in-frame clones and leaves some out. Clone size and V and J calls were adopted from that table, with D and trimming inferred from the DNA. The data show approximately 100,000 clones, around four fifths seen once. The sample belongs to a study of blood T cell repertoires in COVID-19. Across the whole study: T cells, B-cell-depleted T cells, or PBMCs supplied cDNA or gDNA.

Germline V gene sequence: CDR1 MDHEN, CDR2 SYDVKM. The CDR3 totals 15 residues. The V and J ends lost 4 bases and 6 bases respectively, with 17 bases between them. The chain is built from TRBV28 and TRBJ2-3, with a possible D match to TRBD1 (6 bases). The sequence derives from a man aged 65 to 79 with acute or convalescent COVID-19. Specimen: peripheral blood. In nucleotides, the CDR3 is TGTGCCAGCAGTTCAGCAGGGGTGGCGAAGGATACGCAGTATTTT. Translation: CASSSAGVAKDTQYF.